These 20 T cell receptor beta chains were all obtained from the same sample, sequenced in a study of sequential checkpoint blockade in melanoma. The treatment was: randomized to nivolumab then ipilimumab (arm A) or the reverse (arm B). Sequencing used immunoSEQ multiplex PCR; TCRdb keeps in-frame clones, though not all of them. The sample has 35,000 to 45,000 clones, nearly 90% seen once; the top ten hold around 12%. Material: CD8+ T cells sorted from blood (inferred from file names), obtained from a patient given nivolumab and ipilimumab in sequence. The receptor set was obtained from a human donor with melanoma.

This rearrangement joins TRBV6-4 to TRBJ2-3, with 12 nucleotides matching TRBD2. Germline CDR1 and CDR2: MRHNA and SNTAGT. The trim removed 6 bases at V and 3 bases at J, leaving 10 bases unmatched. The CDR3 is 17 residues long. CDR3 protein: CASSPFRTSGRTDTQYF. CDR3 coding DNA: TGTGCCAGCAGCCCCTTCCGAACTAGCGGGAGGACAGATACGCAGTATTTT.

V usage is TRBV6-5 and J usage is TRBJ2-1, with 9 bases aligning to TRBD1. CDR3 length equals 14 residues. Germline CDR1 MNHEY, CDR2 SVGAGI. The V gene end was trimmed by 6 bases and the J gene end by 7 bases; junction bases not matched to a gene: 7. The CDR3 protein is CASSPTGGLNEQFF. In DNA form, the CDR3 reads TGTGCCAGCAGCCCGACAGGGGGATTGAATGAGCAGTTCTTC.

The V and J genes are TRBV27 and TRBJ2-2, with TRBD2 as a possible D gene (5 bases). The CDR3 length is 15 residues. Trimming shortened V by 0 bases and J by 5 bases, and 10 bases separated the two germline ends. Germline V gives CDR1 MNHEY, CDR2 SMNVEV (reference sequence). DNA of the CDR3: TGTGCCAGCAGTTTATCGGTAGGAGGTACCGGGGAGCTGTTTTTT. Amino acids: CASSLSVGGTGELFF.

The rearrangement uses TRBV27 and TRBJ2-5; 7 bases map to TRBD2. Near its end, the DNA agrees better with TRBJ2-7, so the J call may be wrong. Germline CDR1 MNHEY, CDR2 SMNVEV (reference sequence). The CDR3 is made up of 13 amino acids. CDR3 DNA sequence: TGTGCCAGCAGTTTATTCGGGGGGTACGAGCAGTACTTC. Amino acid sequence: CASSLFGGYEQYF.

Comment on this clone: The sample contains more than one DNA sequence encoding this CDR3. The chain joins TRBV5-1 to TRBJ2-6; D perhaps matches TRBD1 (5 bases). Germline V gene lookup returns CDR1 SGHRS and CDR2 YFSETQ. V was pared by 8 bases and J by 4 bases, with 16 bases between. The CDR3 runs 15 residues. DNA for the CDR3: TGCGCCAGTAGTGAGGCAGGGCTCGGGGCCAACGTCCTGACTTTC. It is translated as CASSEAGLGANVLTF.

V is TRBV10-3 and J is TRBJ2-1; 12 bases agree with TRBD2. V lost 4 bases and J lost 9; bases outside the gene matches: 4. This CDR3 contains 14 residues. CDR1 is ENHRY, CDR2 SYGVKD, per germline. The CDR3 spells CAISVLAGGSEQFF. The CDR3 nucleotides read TGTGCCATCAGTGTACTAGCGGGAGGATCTGAGCAGTTCTTC.

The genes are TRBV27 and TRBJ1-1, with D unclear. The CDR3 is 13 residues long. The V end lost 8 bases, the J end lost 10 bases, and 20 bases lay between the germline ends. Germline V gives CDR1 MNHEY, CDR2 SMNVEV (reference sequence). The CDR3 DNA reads TGTGCCAGCTCTGTTTGGGGAGGAAGGGTAGCTTTCTTT. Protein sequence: CASSVWGGRVAFF.

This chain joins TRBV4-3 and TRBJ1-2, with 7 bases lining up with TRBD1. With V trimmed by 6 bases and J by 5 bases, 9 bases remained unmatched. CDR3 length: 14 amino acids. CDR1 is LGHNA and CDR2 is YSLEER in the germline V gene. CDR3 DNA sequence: TGCGCCAGCAGTCAAACACAGGGGCATTATGGCTACACCTTC. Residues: CASSQTQGHYGYTF.

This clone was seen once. The CDR3, as DNA: TGTGCCAGCAGCTTGGGCCTCCTAGCGGGATCCCTCAATGAGCAGTTCTTC. Translating gives CASSLGLLAGSLNEQFF. The V and J genes are TRBV5-4 and TRBJ2-1; 9 bases line up with TRBD2. The CDR3 is 17 amino acids. The junction had 10 bases not matched to a gene; V was cut back by 0 bases and J by 6 bases. CDR1 is SGHNT and CDR2 is YYREEE in the germline V gene (reference sequence).

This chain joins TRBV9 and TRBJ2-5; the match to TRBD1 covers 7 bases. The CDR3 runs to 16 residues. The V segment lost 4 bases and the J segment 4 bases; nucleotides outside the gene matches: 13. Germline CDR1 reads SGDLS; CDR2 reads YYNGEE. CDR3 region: CASSPWDRGLGETQYF. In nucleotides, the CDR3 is TGTGCCAGCAGCCCCTGGGACAGAGGATTGGGAGAGACCCAGTACTTC.

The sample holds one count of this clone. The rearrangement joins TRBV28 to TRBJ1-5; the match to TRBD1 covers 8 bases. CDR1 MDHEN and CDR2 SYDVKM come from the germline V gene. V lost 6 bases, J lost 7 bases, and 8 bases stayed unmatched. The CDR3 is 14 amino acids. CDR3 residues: CASSIPGGEQPQHF. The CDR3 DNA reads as TGTGCCAGCAGCATCCCAGGGGGCGAGCAGCCCCAGCATTTT.

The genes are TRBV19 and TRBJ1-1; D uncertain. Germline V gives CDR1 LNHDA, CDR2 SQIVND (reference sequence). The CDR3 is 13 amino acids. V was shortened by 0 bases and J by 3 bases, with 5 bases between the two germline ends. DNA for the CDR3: TGTGCCAGTAGTATAGACGACTACACTGAAGCTTTCTTT. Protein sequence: CASSIDDYTEAFF.

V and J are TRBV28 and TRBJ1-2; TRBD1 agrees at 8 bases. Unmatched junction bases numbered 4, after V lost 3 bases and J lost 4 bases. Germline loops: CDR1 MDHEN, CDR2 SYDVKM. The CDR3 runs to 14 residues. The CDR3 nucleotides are TGTGCCAGCAGTTTCACTACAGGGGGCTATGGCTACACCTTC. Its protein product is CASSFTTGGYGYTF.

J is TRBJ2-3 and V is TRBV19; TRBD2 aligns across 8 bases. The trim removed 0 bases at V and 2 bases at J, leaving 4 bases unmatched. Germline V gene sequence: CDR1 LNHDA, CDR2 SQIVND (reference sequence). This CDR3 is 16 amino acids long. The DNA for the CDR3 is TGTGCCAGTAGTATAGAACTAGCGGCATCCACAGATACGCAGTATTTT. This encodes CASSIELAASTDTQYF.

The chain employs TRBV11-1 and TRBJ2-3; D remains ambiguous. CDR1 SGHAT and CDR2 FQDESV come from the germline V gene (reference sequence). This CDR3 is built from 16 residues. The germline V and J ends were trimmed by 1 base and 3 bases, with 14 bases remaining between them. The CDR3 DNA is TGTGCCAGCAGCTTAGTGGGTCTTGGGCAGACAGATACGCAGTATTTT. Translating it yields CASSLVGLGQTDTQYF.

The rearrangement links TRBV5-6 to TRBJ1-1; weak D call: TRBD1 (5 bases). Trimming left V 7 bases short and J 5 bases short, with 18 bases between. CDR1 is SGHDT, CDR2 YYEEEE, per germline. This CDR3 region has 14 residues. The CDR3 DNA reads TGTGCCAGCCTACTGGGGGGTGGGGCAACTGAAGCTTTCTTT. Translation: CASLLGGGATEAFF.

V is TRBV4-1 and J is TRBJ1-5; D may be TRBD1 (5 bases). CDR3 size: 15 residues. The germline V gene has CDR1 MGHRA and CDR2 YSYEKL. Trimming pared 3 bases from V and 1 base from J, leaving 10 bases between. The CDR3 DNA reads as TGCGCCAGCAGCCACGTCGGGGGAAGCAATCAGCCCCAGCATTTT. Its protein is CASSHVGGSNQPQHF.

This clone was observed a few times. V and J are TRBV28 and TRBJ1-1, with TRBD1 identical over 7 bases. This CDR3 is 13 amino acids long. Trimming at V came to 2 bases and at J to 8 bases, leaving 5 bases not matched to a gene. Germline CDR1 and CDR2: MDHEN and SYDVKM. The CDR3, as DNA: TGTGCCAGCAGTTTAGTTTCGGACAGGGAAGCTTTCTTT. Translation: CASSLVSDREAFF.

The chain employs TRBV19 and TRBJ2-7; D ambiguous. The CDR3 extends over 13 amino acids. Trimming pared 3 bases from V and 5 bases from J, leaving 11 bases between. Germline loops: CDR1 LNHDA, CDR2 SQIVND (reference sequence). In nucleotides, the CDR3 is TGTGCCAGTAGTATGTGGGCCGCGAACGAGCAGTACTTC. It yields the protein CASSMWAANEQYF.

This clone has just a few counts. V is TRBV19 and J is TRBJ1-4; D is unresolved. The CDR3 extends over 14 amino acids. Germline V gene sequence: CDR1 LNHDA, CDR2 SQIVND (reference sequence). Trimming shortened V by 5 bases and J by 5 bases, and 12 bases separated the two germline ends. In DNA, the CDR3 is TGTGCCAGTAGTCCTCGACTGGTGAATGAAAAACTGTTTTTT. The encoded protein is CASSPRLVNEKLFF.